These 14 T cell receptor beta chains came from one sample sequenced in a study of blood T cells in healthy people across ages. Then a second PCR, running about 6 to 11 cycles, was carried out with a sample-barcoded 5' primer and a J-beta primer mix. Each CDR3 protein gets one entry after TCRdb re-called the 5' RACE reads with MiXCR. Of roughly 1.7 million distinct CDR3 sequences listed, 30% to 40% are singletons. Specimen: blood. The receptors here all came from a young woman in good health.

The V call is TRBV2, the J call TRBJ2-3, with TRBD2 matching 9 bases. There are 15 residues in the CDR3. The germline V gene encodes CDR1 SNHLY and CDR2 FYNNEI. Trimming removed 7 bases from V and 2 bases from J; junction bases left unmatched: 7. CDR3 protein: CASMLAGVDTDTQYF. The CDR3 DNA reads as TGTGCCAGCATGTTAGCGGGGGTGGACACAGATACGCAGTATTTT.

As for this clonotype: This may be a read error, as it is one base from a much larger clone. The V and J genes are TRBV15 and TRBJ2-3; the D gene is possibly TRBD2 (6 bases). V lost 1 base and J lost 4, with 18 bases in between. The CDR3 runs to 17 residues. Germline assignment: CDR1 LNHNV and CDR2 YYDKDF (reference sequence). Here the CDR3 DNA reads TGTGCCACCAGCAGAGTGGCGGGATCGACGGGGGCAGATACGCAGTATTTT. Translated, it gives CATSRVAGSTGADTQYF.

This clonotype was observed a few times. J is TRBJ2-1 and V is TRBV10-3; D is unresolved. Trimming stripped 8 bases from V and 5 bases from J, with 13 bases between. The V gene's germline CDR1 is ENHRY and CDR2 SYGVKD. The CDR3 length is 13 residues. CDR3: CAISRQSNNEQFF. The CDR3 DNA sequence: TGTGCCATCTCCCGCCAATCGAACAATGAGCAGTTCTTC.

This clonotype was observed a few times. This chain uses TRBV6-5 with TRBJ1-2, with 8 bases identical to TRBD1. CDR3 length: 20 amino acids. Germline loops: CDR1 MNHEY, CDR2 SVGAGI. Trimming removed 0 bases from V and 5 bases from J; junction bases left unmatched: 20. The CDR3: CASSYSKIPRQGALKYGYTF. CDR3 bases: TGTGCCAGCAGTTACTCGAAAATCCCCCGGCAGGGGGCTCTAAAGTATGGCTACACCTTC.

This clonotype has just a few counts. The chain recombines TRBV12-3 or TRBV12-4 with TRBJ2-7; TRBD2 is a possible D gene (6 bases). CDR3 length: 18 residues. V gave up 1 base and J gave up 2 bases, with 21 bases separating them. CDR3 nucleotide sequence: TGTGCCAGCAGTTTAGGGGGGTGGAGGGATCGAGGTACCTACGAGCAGTACTTC. Protein product: CASSLGGWRDRGTYEQYF.

This clonotype appeared many times. The chain carries TRBV7-9 and TRBJ2-3; D assignment may be TRBD1 or TRBD2 (6 bases each). V was clipped by 7 bases and J by 6 bases, with 14 bases between them. This CDR3 region has 13 residues. CDR1 is SEHNR and CDR2 is FQNEAQ in the germline V gene (reference sequence). This CDR3 reads CASTGGMKDTQYF. The CDR3, as DNA: TGTGCCAGCACCGGGGGCATGAAGGATACGCAGTATTTT.

This chain joins TRBV28 and TRBJ2-1; TRBD1 might be the D (6 bases). V lost 4 bases and J lost 1, with 11 bases in between. CDR1 and CDR2 (germline): MDHEN, SYDVKM. This CDR3 is built from 15 residues. The CDR3 protein is CASSSQGPSYNEQFF. The CDR3 DNA follows: TGTGCCAGCAGTTCGCAGGGGCCGTCCTACAATGAGCAGTTCTTC.

Remarks on this clonotype: Since a much larger clone is just one base distant, this may be a read error. The chain is built from TRBV29-1 and TRBJ2-5; 9 bases are a match to TRBD1. CDR3 length: 16 residues. Germline CDR1 SQVTM, CDR2 ANQGSEA. The CDR3 DNA sequence: TGCAGCGTTGGGGGTGGGACAGGGAGGTGGAAAGAGGCCCAGTACTTC. Encoded protein: CSVGGGTGRWKEAQYF. Complete variable domain (other parts from reference TRBV29-1 and TRBJ2-5): SAVISQKPSRDICQRGTSLTIQCQVDSQVTMMFWYRQQPGQSLTLIATANQGSEATYESGFVIDKFPISRPNLTFSTLTVSNMSPEDSSIYLCSVGGGTGRWKEAQYFGPGTRLLVL.

The V call is TRBV27, the J call TRBJ2-2; 7 nucleotides match TRBD1. The germline CDR1 and CDR2 sequences are MNHEY and SMNVEV (reference sequence). The CDR3 extends over 17 amino acids. The V and J ends lost 5 bases and 6 bases, in that order; junction bases with no gene match: 15. CDR3 bases: TGTGCCAGCAGTCCAATATCCCCTAAGGGGGCCTCCGGGGAGCTGTTTTTT. Protein sequence: CASSPISPKGASGELFF.

The chain uses TRBV20-1 and TRBJ1-5; D uncertain. Per the germline V gene, CDR1 is DFQATT and CDR2 is SNEGSKA (reference sequence). The CDR3 is 13 amino acids. V was pared by 2 bases and J by 6 bases, with 11 bases between. DNA for the CDR3: TGCAGTGCTAGATCTAGATCGGGTCAGCCCCAGCATTTT. Translated, it gives CSARSRSGQPQHF.

The chain uses TRBV11-2 and TRBJ1-2; D not certain. The V end lost 4 bases, the J end lost 3 bases, and 9 bases lay between the germline ends. CDR1 and CDR2 (germline): SGHAT, FQNNGV. There are 13 residues in the CDR3. The CDR3 region has the DNA TGTGCCAGCAGCTACGGGCGCCACTATGGCTACACCTTC. Amino acid sequence: CASSYGRHYGYTF.

The chain is built from TRBV20-1 and TRBJ2-7; D perhaps matches TRBD1 (6 bases). CDR1 DFQATT and CDR2 SNEGSKA come from the germline V gene (reference sequence). This CDR3 has 14 amino acids. The ends were cut back, 5 bases at V and 3 bases at J, with 17 bases in the middle. The CDR3 loop reads CSAEDRDKRYEQYF. The CDR3 DNA reads as TGCAGTGCTGAGGACCGGGACAAGCGCTACGAGCAGTACTTC.

The chain has TRBV7-9 and TRBJ2-6; D possibly corresponds to TRBD2 (5 bases). The V gene's germline CDR1 is SEHNR and CDR2 FQNEAQ (reference sequence). The CDR3 covers 19 residues. Trimming pared 2 bases from V and 0 bases from J, leaving 17 bases between. In DNA, the CDR3 is TGTGCCAGCAGCTTATGGACCGTAGGACGGGGCTCTGGGGCCAACGTCCTGACTTTC. Translation gives CASSLWTVGRGSGANVLTF.

This sequence joins TRBV30 and TRBJ2-5, with a possible D match to TRBD1 (5 bases). Germline V gives CDR1 GTSNPN, CDR2 SVGIG (reference sequence). The CDR3 extends over 14 amino acids. The V and J ends lost 0 bases and 1 base respectively, with 9 bases between them. The DNA for the CDR3 is TGTGCCTGGAGTGTAGACAGCTTCCAAGAGACCCAGTACTTC. This gives the protein CAWSVDSFQETQYF.